The clone carrying this T cell receptor (beta chain) was counted only a few times. No antigen is known for it. T lymphocytes (CD4+ and CD8+) were sorted from PBMCs. The data were taken from a study of CD8+ T cells in alopecia areata. About the research overall: Treated patients were given 5 to 10 mg oral tofacitinib twice daily. General observations from the study: Researchers report lesional scalp, most notably alopecia totalis/universalis, outstripped normal scalp in clonality. Patients shared TCRs less clearly than mice did, possibly owing to HLA.

CDR1 is SGHRS, CDR2 YFSETQ, per germline. The CDR3 runs to 12 residues. RNA extraction was followed by reverse transcription into cDNA, which acted as the sequencing template. The method was immunoSEQ multiplex PCR; TCRdb's version includes in-frame clones alone and lacks a portion of them. The sample carries about 140,000 clones, about 51% recorded once. Sequencing was performed on CD4+ T cells sorted from blood, taken at week 0. The sequence came from a human donor with alopecia areata. The chain employs TRBV5-1 and TRBJ2-5; TRBD1 agrees at 7 bases. The last part of the DNA fits TRBJ2-7 better; the J call may be wrong. CDR3 bases: TGCGCCAGCAGCTTGGAGGGGGCCGAGCAGTACTTC. Protein product: CASSLEGAEQYF.